This T cell receptor (beta chain) came from a study of cytomegalovirus exposure and HLA in healthy donors (dated by TCRdb to between 2016 and 2019). For the study in its entirety: In an earlier analysis of roughly 500 of the donors, under 300 Gb of sequence data and 120 million or so unique TCR beta sequences from some 170 million T cells were reported. An early release that covered about 640 HLA-typed donors contained around 300 gigabases of sequencing data and about 93 million unique TCR sequences. Of the 398 genotyped donors, 75% to 85% were placed in the genetic ancestry cluster associated with self-reported Caucasian donors. The study was designed to test whether signatures of past pathogen exposure could be identified by cataloging public T cell receptors. The T cell repertoires of 550 to 850 subjects were profiled by immunosequencing and related to cytomegalovirus serostatus. Along with the approximately 650-subject first cohort, a separate validation cohort of 120 different subjects was used. The study combined high-throughput TCR immunosequencing, statistical association of individual TCRs with disease status, and machine learning to predict cytomegalovirus infection status. To study patterns of TCR occurrence, a later analysis re-analyzed previously published TCR beta repertoires from 700 or so donors and added high-resolution HLA genotyping. The later analysis used no new phenotypic data to find candidate immune exposures, relying instead on TCR beta sequences and their occurrence across donors. An earlier analysis of 587 of the donors applied high-throughput TCR beta sequencing to assess whether each TCR beta V gene segment acted as functional or pseudogenic. Donor age, sex, ethnicity and CMV serostatus were compiled together with the repertoire data. A later genetic analysis used genome-wide SNP genotypes for about 65% of the roughly 670 donors, treating that subset as a discovery cohort. All discovery cohort repertoires had been generated on a single sequencing platform. Both class I and class II loci were covered by HLA typing, at four-digit resolution. Typing coverage varied by locus: roughly 629-630 donors for A, B, C, DRB1 and DQB1; more than 500 for DQA1; over 600 for DPA1; under 490 for DPB1. A handful of DR-DQ haplotypes were handled as single units for association and clustering because linkage in the cohort was strong. Across roughly 420 genotyped donors of the cohort, an average of approximately 240,000 unique TCR beta nucleotide sequences per donor were sequenced, and around 19% of those sequences were non-productive. Study-wide findings and limitations: A later analysis associated roughly 17,000 TCR beta sequences with specific HLA alleles at a false discovery rate of 0.05. In a later analysis, HLA-associated TCR beta chains showed more clonal expansion and lower generation probabilities than non-associated chains that were equally common. In a later analysis, the rate of TCR association differed among HLA loci, with DRB1 alleles having the most associated TCRs and HLA-C alleles having the fewest. V-gene and J-gene trimming of TCR beta chains was associated with a missense DCLRE1C variant in a later genetic analysis, and the association was replicated in an independent cohort. Three of the identified cytomegalovirus-associated TCR beta chains were confirmed in vitro to be specific for cytomegalovirus antigens. Linkage disequilibrium might explain the correlated functional status among segregating V segments, but an unknown experimental factor could not be ruled out. In a later analysis, most CMV-associated TCR beta chains were found to appear HLA-restricted, with HLA associations seemingly driven largely by CMV exposure. The sequencing pipeline was judged likely to have produced a cluster of highly shared sequence variants as a technical artifact. Immune exposure information for the cohort was limited to CMV serostatus. In an earlier analysis of approximately 590 of the donors, most TCR beta V segments were observed in productive rearrangements about 90% or about 30% of the time, broadly matching IMGT annotations. Assigning TCR associations to individual alleles was difficult when HLA alleles, especially DR and DQ, strongly co-occurred. HLA typing was unavailable for some donors at each locus, so association tests used only the typed subset. Some IMGT-functional V segments, including TRBV6-2 and TRBV6-3, could not be told apart with the 87-base-pair reads, so those segments were excluded. This cohort had only TCR beta chains sequenced, and the lack of alpha or paired-chain data limited which features could be detected. A later genetic analysis reported fewer N-insertions in productive TCRs among donors in an Asian-associated ancestry cluster than the roughly 700-donor mean. According to the authors, the approach could potentially be generalized to other disease states and immunological phenotypes. In a later analysis, several top co-occurrence clusters were reported to appear linked to parvovirus B19, influenza, CMV and Epstein-Barr virus. Presence/absence analyses assumed roughly uniform sequencing depth across donors, an assumption that may not hold. Cytomegalovirus status was reported to be diagnosed by the classifier with high specificity and sensitivity in both the original and validation cohorts. The earlier analysis of about 600 of the donors excluded some 15 rarely observed V segments, including chromosome 9 orphons, because counts were too low. Across donors, most TCR sequences were observed very rarely, whereas some public TCRs were present in many individuals. The study gave a list of 150 to 200 TCR beta chains associated with cytomegalovirus. A further reported finding was that TCR beta sequences accurately predicted the HLA-A and HLA-B alleles for most subjects in the first cohort.

The cohort was made up of about 670 healthy bone marrow donors. At the time of sampling, every cohort member was nominally healthy, though immune exposures that went unrecorded were likely present. The donor was CMV seronegative and was included in the group of under 450 seronegative cohort members. Each donor provided a peripheral blood sample, and peripheral blood mononuclear cells were used for TCR beta sequencing. Genomic DNA extraction from the blood cell samples was performed with the Qiagen DNeasy Blood Extraction Kit. About this clone itself: Its antigen specificity is not known. At one of its ends the junction is not consistent with the germline gene, which may arise from a read error.

From the cysteine up to the phenylalanine, the CDR3 has a length of 17 residues. Just CDR3 DNA is preserved here, 51 bases in frame from base 1. CDR1 and CDR2, per the germline V gene, are MGHRA and YSYEKL. The library was built by means of the immunoSEQ multiplex PCR assay. A mixture of 60 forward primers for TCR Vbeta segments and 13 reverse primers for TCR Jbeta segments was used in the multiplex PCR. A multiplex PCR assay on genomic DNA amplified the CDR3 region of rearranged TCR beta genes. Amplified TCR beta libraries were sequenced as 87-base-pair reads on the Illumina HiSeq System. Per the original workflow: A later analysis tallied 80 million to 95 million unique TCR beta chains across the 660 or so repertoires, and 10 million to 11 million of those chains were shared by two or more donors. Raw reads were error-corrected and collapsed into unique sequences with a nearest-neighbor algorithm that merged closely related sequences to remove PCR and sequencing errors. To assign V, D and J gene segments, CDR3 sequences were aligned to IMGT reference sequences. For a sequence to be retained, at least a six-nucleotide match to both a V gene segment and a J gene segment was required. Rearrangements were classified as productive when the CDR3 lacked stop codons and remained in frame with V and J, and all other rearrangements were classified as non-productive. Following IMGT convention, CDR3 was defined as the stretch from the second conserved V-encoded cysteine to the conserved J-encoded phenylalanine. In an earlier analysis of some 550 of the donors, sequences lacking an unambiguous match to a single V gene segment were excluded. In an earlier analysis of approximately 500 of the donors, a V segment was called functional when productive rearrangements were above 56.7%, and segregating when the standard deviation between donors exceeded 5%. A statistical classification framework was developed to diagnose cytomegalovirus status using the catalog of TCR beta chain sequences. A later analysis assigned V and J genes by comparing TCR nucleotide sequences with IMGT/GENE-DB human TR gene sequences. Using the TCRdist pipeline, a later analysis assigned CDR3 sequences along with most-parsimonious VDJ recombination scenarios. In a later analysis, each TCR beta chain was defined by its CDR3 amino acid sequence together with its V-gene family, and reads without a unique V-gene family were excluded. A later analysis removed 450 to 600 highly shared, low-generation-probability nucleotide sequences to deal with suspected cross-contamination and a sequencing artifact. For each public chain, a later analysis derived a clonal expansion index from normalized ranks of inferred template counts within each repertoire. Generation probabilities in a later analysis came from a VDJ recombination model fitted to out-of-frame rearrangements, and those results were checked against IGoR. In a later analysis, TCR-TCR, TCR-HLA and TCR-CMV co-occurrence was scored with hypergeometric tests, and a repertoire-size bias correction was applied to TCR pairs. In a later analysis, false discovery rates were estimated by permuting HLA or CMV assignments 20 times. In a later analysis, co-occurring TCRs were grouped using DBSCAN, and TCRdist sequence similarity was added for clustering within HLA-allele-positive subsets. Co-occurrence clustering excluded repertoires with fewer than 30,000 or more than 120,000 public chains, plus five with anomalous nucleotide sharing. TCRdb limited this immuneACCESS table to in-frame rearrangements with V and J called. A share of clones is missing; checked studies link under half to unresolved V genes, and the rest is unexplained. Clonal size and the V and J genes are those of that table, whereas D and trimming came from the DNA. For this sample there are 110,000 to 150,000 clones; roughly 70% appear just once. The ten largest clones add up to approximately 6.8% of the sample.

The sample taken for sequencing was PBMCs. The receptor was isolated from a man aged 30 to 39 in good health and CMV-seronegative. The chain couples TRBV4-1 to TRBJ2-1; TRBD2 fits 11 bases in the junction. The CDR3 protein is CASSEEEGTSGRVEQFF. The nucleotide sequence is given as TGCGCCAGCAGCGAAGAGGAGGGGACTAGCGGACGGGTTGAGCAGTTCTTC.